The rows below give T cell receptor beta chains drawn from one sample of a study of technical replicates of blood from several donors. Libraries were prepared by immunoSEQ multiplex PCR; TCRdb keeps only in-frame clonotypes and omits some of them. Altogether tens of thousands of clones are present, 97% being singletons, with the ten largest covering approximately 0.18%. The sequencing input was T cells isolated from PBMCs. The receptors come from a human donor in good health. The CDR3 runs from the conserved cysteine through the conserved F or W. The D gene is left open where the match is weak. The size entry is marked missing in some rows and otherwise reads once, few, many or a size class.

d_gene	v_gene	abundance	j_gene	CDR3nt	CDR3aa
TRBD2	TRBV11-2	NA	TRBJ2-7	TGTGCCAGCAGCTCGATAGCGGGGACTACCTACGAGCAGTACTTC	CASSSIAGTTYEQYF
TRBD1	TRBV6-4	NA	TRBJ2-2	TGTGCCAGCAGTGAAGAGACAGGGGCCACCGGGGAGCTGTTTTTT	CASSEETGATGELFF
NA	TRBV27	NA	TRBJ2-7	TGTGCCAGCAGTTTATCGGGGGGCGAGCAGTACTTC	CASSLSGGEQYF
TRBD1	TRBV29-1	NA	TRBJ2-1	TGCAGCGAAAGACAGGGGGGGACCAATGAGCAGTTCTTC	CSERQGGTNEQFF
TRBD1	TRBV19	NA	TRBJ2-7	TGTGCCAGTAGTATCGGGGACAGCACCCAAAGCCAGTACTTC	CASSIGDSTQSQYF
TRBD2	TRBV28	NA	TRBJ2-7	TGTGCCAGCACTCTTTGGGCGGGGGAGAGCTCCTACGAGCAGTACTTC	CASTLWAGESSYEQYF
TRBD1	TRBV6-1	NA	TRBJ1-5	TGTGCCAGCAGTGAGGACAGGGGAGGTCGTGGCAATCAGCCCCAGCATTTT	CASSEDRGGRGNQPQHF
NA	TRBV10-1	few	TRBJ2-3	TGCGCCAGCAGTCACCCACCCCGGACAGACACAGATACGCAGTATTTT	CASSHPPRTDTDTQYF
TRBD2	TRBV5-1	NA	TRBJ2-1	TGCGCCAGCAGCTTCGGCCGGGGGGGGACTACAGGGGAGCAGTTCTTC	CASSFGRGGTTGEQFF
NA	TRBV2	NA	TRBJ2-7	TGTGCCAGCACCCAAGGCAGGGATAGCCCCTACGAGCAGTACTTC	CASTQGRDSPYEQYF
NA	TRBV14	NA	TRBJ2-2	TGTGCCAGCAGCCAGACGACAGAGTCCGGGGAGCTGTTTTTT	CASSQTTESGELFF
TRBD2	TRBV29-1	NA	TRBJ2-3	TGCAGCGTTGGTTTTCGACTAGCGGGAGGGCCGACGCAGTATTTT	CSVGFRLAGGPTQYF
TRBD1	TRBV6-1	NA	TRBJ2-7	TGTGCCAGCAGGCGGACAGGGAGCTCCTACGAGCAGTACTTC	CASRRTGSSYEQYF
NA	TRBV5-1	NA	TRBJ1-1	TGCGCCAGCAGCTTGGTTCGTTCTTCAGGGTTGGAAGCTTTCTTT	CASSLVRSSGLEAFF
NA	TRBV28	NA	TRBJ2-7	TGTGCCAGCAGTTTTTCATACGAGCAGTACTTC	CASSFSYEQYF
TRBD1	TRBV5-1	NA	TRBJ1-1	TGCGCCAGCAGCTCAATAAACAACGGGACAGGGTGGCCCCTTAAGGGGAACACTGAAGCTTTCTTT	CASSSINNGTGWPLKGNTEAFF
NA	TRBV5-1	NA	TRBJ2-3	TGCGCCAGCAGCTTCCAGGGGCCAGGGGCAGATACGCAGTATTTT	CASSFQGPGADTQYF
TRBD2	TRBV27	NA	TRBJ2-7	TGTGCCAGCAGTCCCATAGCGGGACGGCCGTACGAGCAGTACTTC	CASSPIAGRPYEQYF
NA	TRBV29-1	NA	TRBJ1-3	TGCAGCGTTGGGGCTGCGGGAAACACCATATATTTT	CSVGAAGNTIYF
TRBD1	TRBV5-1	NA	TRBJ2-7	TGCGCCAGCAGCTGGACAGGGGGCGAGCAGTACTTC	CASSWTGGEQYF
NA	TRBV4-1	NA	TRBJ2-2	TGCGCCAGCAGCCAAGGACAGGCGCCTCCGTACACCGGGGAGCTGTTTTTT	CASSQGQAPPYTGELFF
NA	TRBV4-1	once	TRBJ1-2	TGCGCCAGCAGCCAAGATCCGGGTTGGGGCTACACCTTC	CASSQDPGWGYTF
NA	TRBV27	NA	TRBJ1-2	TGTGCCAGCAGTTTAGGGATAGGAGGATCTGGCTACACCTTC	CASSLGIGGSGYTF
NA	TRBV4-1	few	TRBJ2-1	TGCGCCAGCAGGAGGGGGGGGTCCTACAATGAGCAGTTCTTC	CASRRGGSYNEQFF
NA	TRBV18	NA	TRBJ1-5	TGTGCCAGCCGTTCCGGCGGGGGCCAGCCCCAGCATTTT	CASRSGGGQPQHF
NA	TRBV10-2	once	TRBJ1-5	TGCGCCAGCAGTGAGACAGCAGTAGATCAGCCCCAGCATTTT	CASSETAVDQPQHF
NA	TRBV11-3	NA	TRBJ1-1	TGTGCCAGCAGCTCGAACGGGAGCCCGGGTTTCTTT	CASSSNGSPGFF
NA	TRBV5-1	NA	TRBJ1-3	TGCGCCAGCAGCTTGGGGAGCTCTGGAAACACCATATATTTT	CASSLGSSGNTIYF
TRBD1	TRBV7-2	NA	TRBJ1-2	TGTGCCAGCAGCACCCACAGGGGGGGCTATGGCTACACCTTC	CASSTHRGGYGYTF
NA	TRBV5-6	NA	TRBJ2-5	TGTGCCAGCAGCTCGCCGAGGGCCCAAGAGACCCAGTACTTC	CASSSPRAQETQYF
NA	TRBV7-6	NA	TRBJ2-2	TGTGCCAGCAGCAAAAATAGCAGAACGAACACCGGGGAGCTGTTTTTT	CASSKNSRTNTGELFF
TRBD1	TRBV25-1	NA	TRBJ1-2	TGTGCCAGCAGCACCGGGACAGGGTACGGCTACACCTTC	CASSTGTGYGYTF
TRBD2	TRBV10-3	NA	TRBJ2-1	TGTGCCATCAACGGCGGGGGGGGCCCACGAAACTACAATGAGCAGTTCTTC	CAINGGGGPRNYNEQFF
TRBD1	TRBV5-1	NA	TRBJ1-3	TGCGCCAGCAGCTCTGATCACCAAGGACAGGGAGGAAACACCATATATTTT	CASSSDHQGQGGNTIYF
NA	TRBV15	once	TRBJ1-5	TGTGCCACCAGCAGAGATCGTACTCCTTTTCGGGGCAATCAGCCCCAGCATTTT	CATSRDRTPFRGNQPQHF
TRBD2	TRBV4-1	NA	TRBJ2-1	TGCGCCAGCAGCCAAGATCCTAGCGGTGAATACAATGAGCAGTTCTTC	CASSQDPSGEYNEQFF
NA	TRBV7-9	NA	TRBJ1-5	TGTGCCAGCAGCCTGTCCCGGGACAACAATCAGCCCCAGCATTTT	CASSLSRDNNQPQHF
NA	TRBV4-1	few	TRBJ1-1	TGCGCCAGCAGCCCTCTTTCAGGGGCTGCGATGAACACTGAAGCTTTCTTT	CASSPLSGAAMNTEAFF
TRBD2	TRBV7-7	NA	TRBJ2-7	TGTGCCAGCAGCTTAGCCAGCGGGGGGTACGAGCAGTACTTC	CASSLASGGYEQYF
TRBD1	TRBV9	NA	TRBJ2-7	TGTGCCAGCAGCGTAGCCGGAACAGGGGGTTACGAGCAGTACTTC	CASSVAGTGGYEQYF
TRBD2	TRBV29-1	NA	TRBJ2-7	TGCAGCGTTGTCGAACTAGCGGGATACGAGCAGTACTTC	CSVVELAGYEQYF
TRBD1	TRBV4-2	NA	TRBJ2-5	TGTGCCAGCAGCCAACGTCCCGGGACAGGGGGCGCGGAGACCCAGTACTTC	CASSQRPGTGGAETQYF
TRBD2	TRBV9	NA	TRBJ2-2	TGTGCCAGCAGCGTAGGTCAGCGCGGGCGGGGGGGCCAAGGCGGGGAGCTGTTTTTT	CASSVGQRGRGGQGGELFF
TRBD2	TRBV7-8	once	TRBJ2-1	TGTGCCAGCAGCTACATAGCGGGAGGAGGGGACAATGAGCAGTTCTTC	CASSYIAGGGDNEQFF
NA	TRBV21-1	once	TRBJ2-5	TGTGCCAGCAGCAAAGCGCGACTAGCGGGTGAGGATGGTATGTGGGAAGAGACCCAGTACTTC	CASSKARLAGEDGMWEETQYF
NA	TRBV28	NA	TRBJ1-4	TGTGCCAGCAGTTTAACCGGTGGTGATGAAAAACTGTTTTTT	CASSLTGGDEKLFF
NA	TRBV2	once	TRBJ2-3	TGTGCCAGCAGTGGTACAGGTATGAGCACAGATACGCAGTATTTT	CASSGTGMSTDTQYF
TRBD2	TRBV11-2	NA	TRBJ2-7	TGTGCCAGCAGGGGGGGTAGCGGGAGGCCTAGCTCCTACGAGCAGTACTTC	CASRGGSGRPSSYEQYF
TRBD1	TRBV2	NA	TRBJ2-7	TGTGCCAGCAGGGACAGGGTAATCGAGCAGTACTTC	CASRDRVIEQYF
TRBD2	TRBV5-8	NA	TRBJ2-6	TGTGCCAGCAACCTCGGGGGGGCTGGGGCCAACGTCCTGACTTTC	CASNLGGAGANVLTF
NA	TRBV27	NA	TRBJ1-5	TGTGCCAGCAGTTTATCCGAGGAAAGAAATCAGCCCCAGCATTTT	CASSLSEERNQPQHF
TRBD2	TRBV11-2	NA	TRBJ2-7	TGTGCCAGCAGCTTAGTCCACCCGGGACTAGGGGGCGAGCAGTACTTC	CASSLVHPGLGGEQYF